The present entry profiles one T cell receptor beta chain with its context. The specificity of this receptor is unknown. Per-base quality was not reported, and no clone a single base away is much larger than it. This sample was taken from a study of blood T cell repertoires in COVID-19 (dated by TCRdb to the early 2020s). About the study as a whole: Samples from collaborators originated in the United States, Italy and Spain and spanned both the acute and convalescent phases of COVID-19. The prospective study material was composed of cDNA or gDNA derived from T cells, B-cell-depleted T cells, or PBMCs. Subjects who had been exposed to COVID-19, were actively infected with it, or had recovered from it provided the deeply sampled blood TCRbeta repertoires that made up the dataset. The repertoires were released in a freely available public database intended as a resource for research on the immune response to SARS-CoV-2. The samples were drawn from the first 160 participants of the ongoing ImmuneRACE study and from more than 1,000 subjects provided by 6 global collaborators. Nearly every sample came with metadata listing a de-identified subject ID, COVID-19 status, age in years and sex. Where HLA class I and class II types were available, the types were taken from metadata supplied by the sample provider, not from assay-based typing.

TCRbeta CDR3 regions were amplified from genomic DNA using the immunoSEQ Assay, a bias-controlled multiplex PCR. In the authors' own workflow: The number of nucleated cells in each sample was estimated by amplification of reference gene primers within the assay. Sequence reads were collapsed and filtered to measure the absolute abundance of every unique TCRbeta CDR3 rearrangement. For each sample, productive Simpson clonality was calculated as the square root of Simpson's diversity index across productive rearrangements. TCRdb took this table from immuneACCESS and kept in-frame rearrangements with V and J called. Such tables lack part of the clones; where checked against another copy, unresolved V genes explain under half of the gap, and the rest is unexplained. V and J calls plus clone size are reproduced from that table; the DNA served to infer D and trimming. The sample table shows about 180,000 clones, and over 80% are seen once. The top ten constitute roughly 2.8% of the sample.

From the cysteine through the phenylalanine, the CDR3 covers 17 amino acids. Only the CDR3 DNA is retained, 51 bases long and in frame from the first base. The germline V gene supplies CDR1 SGDLS and CDR2 YYNGEE. Clipping removes 4 bases from V and 2 bases from J, with 12 as the unmatched junction base count. Each collaborating institution followed its own protocols to collect whole blood in K2EDTA tubes. Collaborator samples were shipped for TCRbeta analysis as frozen whole blood, isolated PBMCs, or DNA extracted from either sample type. Study-wide findings and limitations: The amount of clinical and demographic metadata varied by source and participant and was provided uncurated.

The receptor chain draws on TRBV9 and TRBJ2-5, and 9 junctional nucleotides match TRBD1. The specimen was peripheral blood. This TCR was recovered from an older woman with acute or convalescent COVID-19. The nucleotides read TGTGCCAGCAGCCCCAGGGGGTTTGGACAGGGGCAAGAGACCCAGTACTTC. Protein translation: CASSPRGFGQGQETQYF.